These 20 T cell receptor beta chains were sequenced from one sample in a study of Tregs in tolerant kidney transplant recipients. These receptors are not linked to any known antigen. Assay used: immunoSEQ multiplex PCR; TCRdb lists only in-frame clones, some missing. The data contain approximately 30,000 clones, 70% to 85% of them seen just once; the ten biggest clones take up 2% to 2.5%. The sequenced sample consisted of Tregs from blood cultured with allogeneic cells. The receptors were gathered from a human donor in good health.

This chain joins TRBV4-1 and TRBJ2-7; 13 bases map to TRBD2. CDR1 and CDR2 (germline): MGHRA, YSYEKL. The ends lost 1 base at V and 5 bases at J; junction bases unmatched: 2. CDR3 length: 15 amino acids. In DNA form, the CDR3 reads TGCGCCAGCAGCCAAGGGACTAGCGGGAGCCACGAGCAGTACTTC. Amino acid sequence: CASSQGTSGSHEQYF.

CDR3 sequence (DNA): TGTGCCAGCAGACAGGGTTACAATGAGCAGTTCTTC. This gives the protein CASRQGYNEQFF. The gene calls are TRBV6-5 and TRBJ2-1, with a weak D call TRBD1 (6 bases). The CDR3 runs to 12 residues. V shed 6 bases and J shed 4 bases, with 7 bases lying between them. CDR1 MNHEY and CDR2 SVGAGI come from the germline V gene.

This chain uses TRBV30 with TRBJ2-3; TRBD2 might be the D (5 bases). Trimming pared 0 bases from V and 6 bases from J, leaving 7 bases between. Germline V gene sequence: CDR1 GTSNPN, CDR2 SVGIG (reference sequence). The CDR3 sequence is 12 residues long. CDR3 in amino acids: CAWSVLEDTQYF. The CDR3 DNA is TGTGCCTGGAGTGTACTAGAGGATACGCAGTATTTT.

V and J are TRBV30 and TRBJ2-1, with D uncertain. The germline V gene has CDR1 GTSNPN and CDR2 SVGIG (reference sequence). CDR3 size: 14 residues. Trimming pared 0 bases from V and 3 bases from J, leaving 9 bases between. The CDR3 DNA reads TGTGCCTGGAGTGTAGGACCCTTCTACAATGAGCAGTTCTTC. It yields the protein CAWSVGPFYNEQFF.

The V gene is TRBV5-1, the J gene TRBJ1-1; maybe TRBD1 (6 bases). Trimming left V 4 bases short and J 0 bases short, with 13 bases between. This CDR3 has 15 residues. CDR1 SGHRS and CDR2 YFSETQ come from the germline V gene. For the CDR3, the DNA is TGCGCCAGCAGCGCCCGAGGGGGATTGAACACTGAAGCTTTCTTT. The encoded protein is CASSARGGLNTEAFF. Full variable domain (missing parts from reference TRBV5-1 and TRBJ1-1): KAGVTQTPRYLIKTRGQQVTLSCSPISGHRSVSWYQQTPGQGLQFLFEYFSETQRNKGNFPGRFSGRQFSNSRSEMNVSTLELGDSALYLCASSARGGLNTEAFFGQGTRLTVV.

This clone was detected only a few times. V is TRBV5-6 and J is TRBJ2-7, with D uncertain. V lost 0 bases and J 5 bases, leaving 18 bases between the germline ends. Germline V lookup: CDR1 SGHDT, CDR2 YYEEEE. The CDR3 spans 16 residues. The DNA for the CDR3 is TGTGCCAGCAGCTTGGCTACCGACCTTTTCGCAGACGAGCAGTACTTC. Translation: CASSLATDLFADEQYF.

In this sample, this clone turned up once. The chain combines TRBV21-1 with TRBJ1-5; the table's D call, TRBD1, was not checked against the DNA. TRBV21-1 is flagged as a pseudogene. The CDR3 is made up of 15 amino acids. This CDR3 reads CASSKSRTVHQPQHF. The DNA for the CDR3 is TGTGCCAGCAGCAAATCTAGGACAGTCCATCAGCCCCAGCATTTT.

The rearrangement links TRBV27 to TRBJ1-2; maybe TRBD1 (6 bases). CDR3 length: 12 residues. Trimming took off 5 bases at V and 8 bases at J, with 12 bases between the two ends. Germline V gene sequence: CDR1 MNHEY, CDR2 SMNVEV (reference sequence). CDR3 coding DNA: TGTGCCAGCAGTCACTTCCAGGGGGGCTACACCTTC. Protein product: CASSHFQGGYTF.

The genes are TRBV5-1 and TRBJ1-6; D is perhaps TRBD1 (5 bases). Germline CDR1 SGHRS, CDR2 YFSETQ. The ends were cut back, 4 bases at V and 6 bases at J, with 11 bases in the middle. CDR3 length: 14 amino acids. DNA of the CDR3: TGCGCCAGCAGCCTCGGAGGGGTTAATTCACCCCTCCACTTT. This gives the protein CASSLGGVNSPLHF.

The chain carries TRBV7-9 and TRBJ2-3; 10 nucleotides match TRBD2. The length of the CDR3 is 16 residues. V was clipped by 3 bases and J by 4 bases; unmatched bases: 7. In germline, CDR1 is SEHNR, CDR2 FQNEAQ (reference sequence). Here the CDR3 reads CASSLRASGSADTQYF. For the CDR3, the DNA is TGTGCCAGCAGCTTGAGGGCTAGCGGGAGTGCAGATACGCAGTATTTT. The whole variable domain, remainder taken from reference TRBV7-9 and TRBJ2-3, is DTGVSQNPRHKITKRGQNVTFRCDPISEHNRLYWYRQTLGQGPEFLTYFQNEAQLEKSRLLSDRFSAERPKGSFSTLEIQRTEQGDSAMYLCASSLRASGSADTQYFGPGTRLTVL.

The V call is TRBV9, the J call TRBJ1-1, with D tentatively TRBD1 (5 bases). This CDR3 contains 13 residues. CDR1 and CDR2 from the germline V gene are SGDLS and YYNGEE. V lost 0 bases and J 4 bases, leaving 7 bases between the germline ends. CDR3 region: CASSVGRVTEAFF. The CDR3, as DNA: TGTGCCAGCAGCGTAGGCAGGGTCACTGAAGCTTTCTTT.

The CDR3 region has the DNA TGTGCCACCGGGACTAGCCGTATCGAGCAGTACTTC. Protein: CATGTSRIEQYF. V usage is TRBV10-3 and J usage is TRBJ2-7, with TRBD2 matching over 9 bases. The V and J ends lost 10 bases and 6 bases, in that order; junction bases with no gene match: 7. The length of the CDR3 is 12 residues. Looked up from germline, CDR1 is ENHRY and CDR2 is SYGVKD.

The chain links TRBV18 to TRBJ2-5; 8 bases match TRBD2. Germline loops: CDR1 KGHSH, CDR2 LQKENI. The ends lost 4 bases at V and 2 bases at J; junction bases unmatched: 12. This CDR3 is 17 amino acids long. The CDR3 loop reads CASSQGLGGSWQETQYF. DNA of the CDR3: TGTGCCAGCTCACAGGGACTAGGCGGTAGTTGGCAAGAGACCCAGTACTTC. Based on the CDR3 plus reference TRBV18 and TRBJ2-5, the full variable domain is NAGVMQNPRHLVRRRGQEARLRCSPMKGHSHVYWYRQLPEEGLKFMVYLQKENIIDESGMPKERFSAEFPKEGPSILRIQQVVRGDSAAYFCASSQGLGGSWQETQYFGPGTRLLVL.

The chain links TRBV7-2 to TRBJ2-3, with TRBD2 identical over 11 bases. Germline V gives CDR1 SGHTA, CDR2 FQGNSA. The CDR3 is 15 amino acids. V shed 5 bases, J shed 6 bases, and the junction held 7 bases outside the gene matches. The CDR3 DNA follows: TGTGCCAGCAGCCTTAGCGGGAGGGCCCCCGATACGCAGTATTTT. Encoded protein: CASSLSGRAPDTQYF.

The CDR3 bases are TGCGCCAGCAGTTTTCCTTCCGGGACAGGGAAAGAGACCCAGTACTTC. Its protein is CASSFPSGTGKETQYF. V gene TRBV10-1 combines with J gene TRBJ2-5; TRBD1 agrees at 9 bases. The germline gives CDR1 WNHNN, CDR2 SYGVQD (reference sequence). The CDR3 totals 16 residues. The V gene end was trimmed by 5 bases and the J gene end by 3 bases; junction bases not matched to a gene: 10.

CDR3 nucleotide sequence: TGTGCCAGCAGTGAACGTTTCGGGCAGGGTTTTCACGAGCAGTACTTC. This codes for CASSERFGQGFHEQYF. The rearrangement joins TRBV6-1 to TRBJ2-7, with D maybe TRBD1 (5 bases). Germline CDR1 reads MNHNS; CDR2 reads SASEGT. V lost 2 bases, J lost 5 bases, and 19 bases lay in between. This CDR3 is built from 16 residues.

The rearrangement joins TRBV28 to TRBJ2-7, with D possibly TRBD1 on 6 matching bases. The V end lost 5 bases, the J end lost 2 bases, and 16 bases lay between the germline ends. Germline values: CDR1 MDHEN, CDR2 SYDVKM. The CDR3 has 15 amino acids. CDR3 amino acids: CASSVRDRHTYEQYF. The CDR3 region has the DNA TGTGCCAGCAGTGTCCGCGACAGGCACACCTACGAGCAGTACTTC.

The rearrangement joins TRBV2 to TRBJ2-7; D is perhaps TRBD2 (5 bases). The length of the CDR3 is 12 residues. Germline values: CDR1 SNHLY, CDR2 FYNNEI. V lost 7 bases and J lost 0, with 7 bases in between. The CDR3 loop reads CASKRASYEQYF. In DNA form, the CDR3 reads TGTGCCAGCAAGAGGGCCTCCTACGAGCAGTACTTC. Supplemented by reference TRBV2 and TRBJ2-7, the full variable domain reads EPEVTQTPSHQVTQMGQEVILRCVPISNHLYFYWYRQILGQKVEFLVSFYNNEISEKSEIFDDQFSVERPDGSNFTLKIRSTKLEDSAMYFCASKRASYEQYFGPGTRLTVT.

J is TRBJ2-1 and V is TRBV9; TRBD2 matches at 12 bases. V gave up 4 bases and J gave up 5 bases; unmatched junction bases: 7. Germline assignment: CDR1 SGDLS and CDR2 YYNGEE. The CDR3 spans 16 residues. In nucleotides, the CDR3 is TGTGCCAGCAGCCTAACTAGCGGGAGGATCCACAATGAGCAGTTCTTC. It encodes CASSLTSGRIHNEQFF. The full variable domain, with the rest looked up from reference TRBV9 and TRBJ2-1, is DSGVTQTPKHLITATGQRVTLRCSPRSGDLSVYWYQQSLDQGLQFLIQYYNGEERAKGNILERFSAQQFPDLHSELNLSSLELGDSALYFCASSLTSGRIHNEQFFGPGTRLTVL.

This chain links TRBV7-3 with TRBJ2-1; D might be TRBD1 (6 bases). The germline V and J ends were trimmed by 5 bases and 9 bases, with 17 bases remaining between them. The length of the CDR3 is 14 residues. In germline, CDR1 is SGHTA, CDR2 FQGTGA. CDR3 protein: CASSDYVGTTEQFF. For the CDR3, the DNA is TGTGCCAGCAGCGATTACGTGGGGACAACTGAGCAGTTCTTC.